This T cell receptor beta chain comes out of a study of cytomegalovirus exposure and HLA in healthy donors. The PCR contained 60 Vbeta and 13 Jbeta primers. Produced via immunoSEQ multiplex PCR; TCRdb's table is partial and in-frame only. The sample yields fewer than 150,000 clones, 76% seen once. The origin of this receptor is a man aged 35-49 years in good health and CMV-seronegative. Sequenced sample: PBMCs.

CDR3 protein: CASSLAQGATLTYGYTF. The CDR3 DNA sequence: TGTGCCAGCAGCTTAGCCCAGGGGGCCACCCTGACCTATGGCTACACCTTC. The V call is TRBV7-9, the J call TRBJ1-2; 8 bases map to TRBD1. Germline assignment: CDR1 SEHNR and CDR2 FQNEAQ (reference sequence). V was pared by 0 bases and J by 4 bases, with 10 bases of the junction left unmatched. This CDR3 has 17 amino acids.